This T cell receptor beta chain was observed in a study of cytotoxic CD8 clonotypes in ibrutinib-treated CLL. Germline loops: CDR1 MDHEN, CDR2 SYDVKM. The V end was cut by 0 bases, the J end by 5 bases, with 7 bases between. CDR3 length: 14 residues. Overall study findings and caveats: Sustained-remission patients were sampled at different times than progressing patients were. Public clonotypes were rare and shrank or held steady on treatment. Baseline levels were approached again at progression, after clonality had risen at ibrutinib response.

This clone was recorded a few times. The antigen is unknown. Profiled with immunoSEQ multiplex PCR; TCRdb holds only in-frame clones, not every one. The sample has 250,000 to 350,000 clones; less than 85% are singletons. This sequence joins TRBV28 and TRBJ2-2, with D hard to call. The source material was PBMCs, sampled at disease progression, from a patient treated with ibrutinib. The sequence was collected from a human donor with chronic lymphocytic leukemia. The CDR3 DNA reads as TGTGCCAGCAGTTTATGGGTCTTTACCGGGGAGCTGTTTTTT. It is translated as CASSLWVFTGELFF.